The TCR beta chain described here comes from a study of regulatory T cells in long-lasting Graves disease. The length of the CDR3 is 14 residues. Trimming pared 1 base from V and 0 bases from J, leaving 4 bases between. Germline V gives CDR1 LNHDA, CDR2 SQIVND (reference sequence). To make TCR beta libraries, researchers used iRepertoire HTBI primers and Arm-PCR of CDR3 regions. TCRdb reanalysed the multiplex PCR reads using MiXCR and keeps one entry per CDR3 protein. The repertoire holds over 350,000 distinct CDR3 sequences, with 14% as singletons. Time point defined: newly diagnosed GD, antithyroid drugs for less than 3 months. Researchers made the TCR library from RNA that was extracted from PBMCs. This sample also belongs to another study, concerning T cells in Graves' hyperthyroidism and ophthalmopathy. That paper states: Peripheral blood also featured most of the thyroid clonotypes expanded above 0.001. Ophthalmopathy was told apart from stable hyperthyroidism by a 13 V-J model.

This sequence was found in a woman in her forties or fifties with Graves disease. The input for sequencing was peripheral blood mononuclear cells (PBMCs), taken at new diagnosis, from a patient treated with antithyroid drugs. The rearrangement links TRBV19 to TRBJ2-1; no definite D call. The CDR3 loop is CASSIATSYNEQFF. Here the CDR3 DNA reads TGTGCCAGTAGTATAGCGACCTCCTACAATGAGCAGTTCTTC.